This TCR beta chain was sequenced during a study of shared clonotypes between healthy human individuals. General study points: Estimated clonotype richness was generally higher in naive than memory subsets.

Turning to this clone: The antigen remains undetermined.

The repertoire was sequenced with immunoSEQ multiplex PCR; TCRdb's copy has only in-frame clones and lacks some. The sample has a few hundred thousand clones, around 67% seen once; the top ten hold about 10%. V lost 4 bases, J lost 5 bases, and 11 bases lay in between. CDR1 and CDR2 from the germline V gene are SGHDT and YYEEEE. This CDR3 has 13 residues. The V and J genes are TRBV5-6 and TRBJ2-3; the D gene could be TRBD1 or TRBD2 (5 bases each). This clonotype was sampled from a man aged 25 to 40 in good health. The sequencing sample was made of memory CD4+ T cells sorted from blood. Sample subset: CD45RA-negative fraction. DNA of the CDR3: TGTGCCAGCAGCCCGACGGGGCGAGATACGCAGTATTTT. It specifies CASSPTGRDTQYF.